One sample yielded the 2 T cell receptor beta chains listed below, sequenced in a study of cytomegalovirus exposure and HLA in healthy donors. PCR primers comprised 60 Vbeta and 13 Jbeta primers. Using immunoSEQ multiplex PCR, the repertoire was profiled, and TCRdb retains in-frame clones only, with some absent. The sample yields over 85,000 clones, 70% to 75% seen once. Sequenced input: PBMCs. The origin of the receptors is a man aged 35-49 years in good health and CMV-seronegative.

The chain links TRBV11-2 to TRBJ1-2, with 7 nucleotides matching TRBD1. Per germline, CDR1 SGHAT and CDR2 FQNNGV. The CDR3 totals 14 residues. The trim removed 1 base at V and 7 bases at J, leaving 6 bases unmatched. CDR3 protein: CASSLVSQGGGYTF. The CDR3, as DNA: TGTGCCAGCAGCTTAGTGTCCCAGGGGGGTGGCTACACCTTC.

The CDR3 sequence: CASSPSIGGLETQYF. The CDR3 DNA follows: TGTGCCAGCTCACCATCTATCGGGGGGCTAGAGACCCAGTACTTC. The chain joins TRBV18 to TRBJ2-5; weak D call: TRBD2 (7 bases). The CDR3 runs 15 residues. Germline V gives CDR1 KGHSH, CDR2 LQKENI. V was trimmed by 2 bases and J by 4 bases, leaving 14 bases between them.